In this sample, the clone carrying this T cell receptor beta chain turned up once. How the authors handled the data: Counts of nucleated cells, estimated from reference gene primer amplification, were obtained. Assay: immunoSEQ multiplex PCR; the TCRdb copy retains only in-frame clones and omits some. The V and J calls and clone size come from that table; D and trimming were worked out from the DNA. The repertoire consists of 35,000 to 45,000 clones, with 75% to 95% occurring once and the leading ten covering around 5.8%. The sample belongs to a study of blood T cell repertoires in COVID-19. Background on the study: T cells, B-cell-depleted T cells, or PBMCs supplied cDNA or gDNA.

The sample taken for sequencing was peripheral blood. The receptor was derived from a woman of 80 years or more with acute or convalescent COVID-19.

CDR3 nucleotides: TGTGCCAGTAGTATAGATCTCGGGGGTGGCCAGCCCCAGCATTTT. This translates into CASSIDLGGGQPQHF. The chain uses TRBV19 and TRBJ1-5; maybe TRBD1 (5 bases). This CDR3 contains 15 residues. The V end was cut by 0 bases, the J end by 7 bases, with 13 bases between. The germline V gene has CDR1 LNHDA and CDR2 SQIVND (reference sequence). Together with reference TRBV19 and TRBJ1-5, the CDR3 gives the full variable domain: DGGITQSPKYLFRKEGQNVTLSCEQNLNHDAMYWYRQDPGQGLRLIYYSQIVNDFQKGDIAEGYSVSREKKESFPLTVTSAQKNPTAFYLCASSIDLGGGQPQHFGDGTRLSIL.